This is a list of T cell receptor beta chains from one sample in a study of blood T cell repertoires in COVID-19. TCRdb keeps only in-frame clones here, not all; method: immunoSEQ multiplex PCR. The sample contains approximately 300,000 clones, approximately 91% of which appear only once. The material sequenced was PBMCs or T cells enriched from blood (not recorded which). These receptors were obtained from a woman aged 25-40 years who had been exposed to COVID-19. The CDR3 runs from the conserved cysteine through the conserved F or W. Each record gives: CDR3 length, clone size, J gene, V gene, D gene, CDR3 protein, CDR3 DNA. The D gene is left open where the match is weak. The listing skips clone size in some rows; elsewhere it reads once, few, many or a size class.

11 | . | TRBJ1-1 | TRBV20-1 | TRBD1 | CREGQGHEAFF | TGCAGGGAAGGACAGGGCCATGAAGCTTTCTTT
12 | . | TRBJ2-7 | TRBV11-1 | . | CASSHTYNEQYF | TGTGCCAGCAGCCATACGTACAACGAGCAGTACTTC
17 | . | TRBJ1-1 | TRBV4-2 | . | CASSQQGVGAENTEAFF | TGTGCCAGCAGCCAACAAGGCGTGGGGGCTGAGAACACTGAAGCTTTCTTT
20 | . | TRBJ2-3 | TRBV4-1 | TRBD2 | CASSHPGAGGPHYGTDTQYF | TGCGCCAGCAGCCACCCGGGAGCGGGGGGGCCTCATTACGGCACAGATACGCAGTATTTT
14 | . | TRBJ2-7 | TRBV5-4 | . | CASSLITGKGEQYF | TGTGCCAGCAGCTTGATAACAGGAAAGGGCGAGCAGTACTTC
14 | . | TRBJ1-4 | TRBV5-1 | TRBD1 | CASRRQGTNEKLFF | TGCGCCAGCAGGAGACAGGGGACTAATGAAAAACTGTTTTTT
12 | . | TRBJ2-1 | TRBV19 | . | CASSTRQAEQFF | TGTGCCAGTAGTACCAGACAGGCTGAGCAGTTCTTC
12 | few | TRBJ1-3 | TRBV29-1 | . | CSVRVTGNTIYF | TGCAGCGTCCGAGTAACTGGAAACACCATATATTTT
14 | . | TRBJ1-5 | TRBV7-2 | TRBD1 | CASSQQGKDQPQHF | TGTGCCAGCAGCCAACAGGGGAAAGATCAGCCCCAGCATTTT
18 | . | TRBJ2-1 | TRBV30 | . | CAWIRDRVKRGTNNEQFF | TGTGCCTGGATACGGGACAGGGTCAAGCGGGGGACTAACAATGAGCAGTTCTTC
13 | . | TRBJ1-1 | TRBV6-6 | . | CASSYGTRSRAFF | TGTGCCAGCAGTTACGGGACAAGGTCGCGCGCTTTCTTT
13 | . | TRBJ2-3 | TRBV25-1 | . | CASSEFRVWTMEF | TGTGCCAGCAGTGAATTTCGGGTCTGGACTATGGAATTT
16 | . | TRBJ2-7 | TRBV4-1 | TRBD2 | CASSQFPSGASYEQYF | TGCGCCAGCAGCCAATTCCCTAGCGGGGCGTCCTACGAGCAGTACTTC
13 | . | TRBJ1-1 | TRBV14 | . | CASSQGLYTEAFF | TGTGCCAGCAGCCAAGGGCTTTACACTGAAGCTTTCTTT
13 | . | TRBJ1-2 | TRBV6-1 | . | CASSEEAGVGYTF | TGTGCCAGCAGTGAAGAAGCGGGGGTGGGCTACACCTTC
17 | . | TRBJ1-5 | TRBV10-3 | . | CAIRRSVDSISNQPQHF | TGTGCCATCAGGAGGAGTGTCGACTCAATTAGCAATCAGCCCCAGCATTTT
15 | . | TRBJ1-1 | TRBV7-6 | . | CASSLADRPNTEAFF | TGTGCCAGCAGCTTAGCCGACAGGCCGAACACTGAAGCTTTCTTT
15 | . | TRBJ2-3 | TRBV3-1/TRBV3-2 | TRBD1 | CASSPGQGGRHTQYF | TGTGCCAGCAGCCCCGGACAGGGTGGGCGCCATACGCAGTATTTT
12 | few | TRBJ1-2 | TRBV3-1/TRBV3-2 | TRBD1 | CASSKTGEGYTF | TGTGCCAGCAGCAAAACAGGGGAGGGCTACACCTTC
14 | . | TRBJ1-4 | TRBV6-5 | . | CASSYSADNEKLFF | TGTGCCAGCAGTTACTCAGCGGATAATGAAAAACTGTTTTTT
14 | . | TRBJ2-5 | TRBV5-1 | TRBD1 | CASSPTGIRETQYF | TGCGCCAGCAGCCCGACAGGGATACGGGAGACCCAGTACTTC
13 | . | TRBJ2-3 | TRBV5-1 | . | CASGVSSGDTQYF | TGCGCCAGCGGTGTATCGTCGGGAGATACGCAGTATTTT
14 | once | TRBJ1-4 | TRBV20-1 | . | CSASKSQGNEKLFF | TGCAGTGCTAGTAAATCACAGGGTAATGAAAAACTGTTTTTT
16 | . | TRBJ2-6 | TRBV14 | . | CASSTGHNSGANVLTF | TGTGCCAGCAGCACGGGACACAACTCTGGGGCCAACGTCCTGACTTTC
15 | . | TRBJ2-7 | TRBV18 | TRBD1 | CASSQTGMSSYEQYF | TGTGCCAGCTCACAGACAGGGATGAGCTCCTACGAGCAGTACTTC
13 | . | TRBJ1-2 | TRBV7-6 | TRBD1 | CASSHPTGSGYTF | TGTGCCAGCAGCCACCCGACAGGGTCCGGCTACACCTTC
14 | few | TRBJ2-1 | TRBV7-2 | . | CASSLIRQYNEQFF | TGTGCCAGCAGCTTGATCAGGCAATACAATGAGCAGTTCTTC
17 | few | TRBJ1-2 | TRBV13 | . | CASSLGARDPWGYGYTF | TGTGCCAGCAGCTTAGGGGCGCGGGACCCTTGGGGCTATGGCTACACCTTC
15 | . | TRBJ2-2 | TRBV20-1 | . | CSASYAGSNTGELFF | TGCAGTGCTAGTTATGCGGGGTCGAACACCGGGGAGCTGTTTTTT
14 | . | TRBJ1-4 | TRBV10-3 | TRBD1 | CAISEEGGVEKLFF | TGTGCCATCAGTGAGGAAGGGGGCGTTGAAAAACTGTTTTTT
15 | once | TRBJ1-4 | TRBV18 | TRBD1 | CASSPQTGRNEKLFF | TGTGCCAGCTCACCGCAGACAGGGCGTAATGAAAAACTGTTTTTT
14 | . | TRBJ1-2 | TRBV5-1 | TRBD1 | CASSSQGAIRGYTF | TGCGCCAGCAGCTCTCAGGGGGCAATACGTGGCTACACCTTC
16 | . | TRBJ1-2 | TRBV2 | TRBD1 | CASRRTGDSFNYGYTF | TGTGCCAGCAGAAGAACGGGGGACAGCTTTAACTATGGCTACACCTTC
15 | . | TRBJ1-2 | TRBV7-9 | . | CASSLLPTENYGYTF | TGTGCCAGCAGTCTCCTTCCGACGGAGAACTATGGCTACACCTTC
14 | once | TRBJ1-4 | TRBV5-1 | . | CASSSRRGGEKLFF | TGCGCCAGCAGCTCGCGCCGGGGAGGTGAAAAACTGTTTTTT